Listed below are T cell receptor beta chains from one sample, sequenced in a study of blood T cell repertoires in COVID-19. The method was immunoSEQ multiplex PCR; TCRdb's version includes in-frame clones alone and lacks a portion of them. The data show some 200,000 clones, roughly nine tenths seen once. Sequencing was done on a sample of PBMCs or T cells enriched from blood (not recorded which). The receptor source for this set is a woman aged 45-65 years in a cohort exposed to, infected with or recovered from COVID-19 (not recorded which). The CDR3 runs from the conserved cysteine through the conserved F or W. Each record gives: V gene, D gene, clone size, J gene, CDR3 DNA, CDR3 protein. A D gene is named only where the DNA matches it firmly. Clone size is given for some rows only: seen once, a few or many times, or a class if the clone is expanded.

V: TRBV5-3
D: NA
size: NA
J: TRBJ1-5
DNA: TGTGCCAGAAGGACCTATAAACTCGCCGGGACACAAAGCAATCAGCCCCAGCATTTT
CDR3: CARRTYKLAGTQSNQPQHF

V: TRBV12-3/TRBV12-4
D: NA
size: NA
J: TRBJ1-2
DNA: TGTGCCAGCAGGGGGGCGAGCGGCTATGGCTACACCTTC
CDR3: CASRGASGYGYTF

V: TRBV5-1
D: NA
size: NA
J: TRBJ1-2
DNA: TGCGCCAGCAGCATACCGACCGAACAGGGAAGGTATGGCTACACCTTC
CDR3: CASSIPTEQGRYGYTF

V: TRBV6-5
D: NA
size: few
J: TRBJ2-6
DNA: TGTGCCAGCAGTTATATGAGGACTGGGGCCAACGTCCTGACTTTC
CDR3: CASSYMRTGANVLTF

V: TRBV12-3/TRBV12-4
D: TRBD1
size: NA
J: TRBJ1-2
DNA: TGTGCCGGACAGGGATCCCATCGGGGCTACACCTTC
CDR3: CAGQGSHRGYTF

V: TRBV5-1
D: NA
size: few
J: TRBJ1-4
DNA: TGCGCCAGCAGCCAGGACCCACACCGGGGAAATGAAAAACTGTTTTTT
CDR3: CASSQDPHRGNEKLFF

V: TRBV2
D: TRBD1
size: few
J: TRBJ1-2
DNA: TGTGCCAGCGATGAATCAACAGGGGGCGCAAGCTACACCTTC
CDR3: CASDESTGGASYTF

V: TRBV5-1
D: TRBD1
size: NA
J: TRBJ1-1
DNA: TGCGCCAGCAGCTCGTTACAGGGGTATGACACTGAAGCTTTCTTT
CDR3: CASSSLQGYDTEAFF

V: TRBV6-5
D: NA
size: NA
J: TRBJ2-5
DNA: TGTGCCAGCAGTTCTCCGGTCGGGACCCAGTACTTC
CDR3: CASSSPVGTQYF

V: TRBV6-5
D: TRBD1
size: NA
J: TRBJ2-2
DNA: TGTGCCAGCAGTTTCACCAGGGGGCCGGCCGGGGAGCTGTTTTTT
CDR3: CASSFTRGPAGELFF

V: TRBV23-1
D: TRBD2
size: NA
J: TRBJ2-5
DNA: TGCGCCAGCAGTCACGGACTAGCGGGGGCCCTTCAAGAGACCCAGTACTTC
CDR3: CASSHGLAGALQETQYF

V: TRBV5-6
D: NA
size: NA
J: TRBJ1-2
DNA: TGTGCCAGCAGCTTGGGAAACTACAGGGACGGGGATGGCTACACCTTC
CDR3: CASSLGNYRDGDGYTF

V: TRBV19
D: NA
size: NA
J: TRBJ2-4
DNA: TGTGCCAGTAGTACGGGGGGCCAGAAAGATATAGCCAAAAACATTCAGTACTTC
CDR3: CASSTGGQKDIAKNIQYF

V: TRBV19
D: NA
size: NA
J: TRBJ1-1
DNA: TGTGCCAGTATCGAAACCGCGACTTATGACACTGAAGCTTTCTTT
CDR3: CASIETATYDTEAFF

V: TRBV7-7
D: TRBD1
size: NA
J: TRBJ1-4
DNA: TGTGCTAGCAGCCGGGACAGGGGTGAAAAACTGTTTTTT
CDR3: CASSRDRGEKLFF

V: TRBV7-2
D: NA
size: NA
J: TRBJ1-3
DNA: TGTGCCAGCAGCTTAGTGGTCGGCAGGGGCGGTAAATCTGGAAACACCATATATTTT
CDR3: CASSLVVGRGGKSGNTIYF

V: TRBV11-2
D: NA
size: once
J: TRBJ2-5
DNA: TGTGCCAGCAACGCGAAAGAGACCCAGTACTTC
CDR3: CASNAKETQYF

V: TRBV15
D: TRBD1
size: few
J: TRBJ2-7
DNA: TGTGCCACCAGAAACCCGGGACAGGGGAACGAGCAGTACTTC
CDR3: CATRNPGQGNEQYF

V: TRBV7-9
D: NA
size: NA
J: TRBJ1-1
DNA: TGTGCCAGCAGCTTAGTCCTAGAAGATGAAGCTTTCTTT
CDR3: CASSLVLEDEAFF

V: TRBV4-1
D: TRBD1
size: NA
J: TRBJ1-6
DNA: TGCGCCAGCAGCCAGCCAAGACAGGGACTTCGTTCACCCCTCCACTTT
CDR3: CASSQPRQGLRSPLHF

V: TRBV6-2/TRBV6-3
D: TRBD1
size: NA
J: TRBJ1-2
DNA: TGTGCCAGCAGTTACTCGGGACAGGGGGCGAGAGGCTACACCTTC
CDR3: CASSYSGQGARGYTF

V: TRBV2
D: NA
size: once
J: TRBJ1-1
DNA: TGTGCCAGCAGTCTTGAGGTAACCACTGAAGCTTTCTTT
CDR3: CASSLEVTTEAFF

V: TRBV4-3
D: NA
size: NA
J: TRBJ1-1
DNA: TGCGCCAGCAGCCAAGAAGCAGGGAACACTGAAGCTTTCTTT
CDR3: CASSQEAGNTEAFF

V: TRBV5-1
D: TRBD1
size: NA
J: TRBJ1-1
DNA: TGCGCCAGCAGCTCAGATGGACAGGGCCAAGCTTTCTTT
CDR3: CASSSDGQGQAFF

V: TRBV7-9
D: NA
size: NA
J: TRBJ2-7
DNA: TGTGCCAGCACCATCGAGGGGGGGCGCGAGCAGTACTTC
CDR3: CASTIEGGREQYF